The present T cell receptor (beta chain) was sequenced within a study of CD8+ T cells in alopecia areata. In the study overall: Tofacitinib dosing lasted 6 to 18 months, which was then followed by 6 months off drug. Severity among treated patients was scored by the percentage of scalp area affected.

The sequencing template was cDNA reverse transcribed from extracted RNA. Generated by immunoSEQ multiplex PCR, the TCRdb table keeps only in-frame clones and is missing some. The sample holds 150,000 to 200,000 clones, 60% seen once. The V and J ends lost 7 bases and 9 bases respectively, with 23 bases between them. In germline, CDR1 is SQVTM, CDR2 ANQGSEA. This CDR3 region has 14 residues. Specified treatment: oral pan-JAK inhibitor, 5-10 mg twice daily. The authors sorted CD4+ and CD8+ T cells from PBMCs. The V call is TRBV29-1, the J call TRBJ2-3; either TRBD1 or TRBD2 may supply D (5 bases each). This clonotype was sampled from a human donor with alopecia areata. The sample consisted of CD4+ T cells sorted from blood, taken at week 24, from a patient treated with tofacitinib. Here the CDR3 DNA reads TGCAGCGGAGGGGCCGGACCCCCTTATTTGACGCAGTATTTT. It translates to CSGGAGPPYLTQYF.